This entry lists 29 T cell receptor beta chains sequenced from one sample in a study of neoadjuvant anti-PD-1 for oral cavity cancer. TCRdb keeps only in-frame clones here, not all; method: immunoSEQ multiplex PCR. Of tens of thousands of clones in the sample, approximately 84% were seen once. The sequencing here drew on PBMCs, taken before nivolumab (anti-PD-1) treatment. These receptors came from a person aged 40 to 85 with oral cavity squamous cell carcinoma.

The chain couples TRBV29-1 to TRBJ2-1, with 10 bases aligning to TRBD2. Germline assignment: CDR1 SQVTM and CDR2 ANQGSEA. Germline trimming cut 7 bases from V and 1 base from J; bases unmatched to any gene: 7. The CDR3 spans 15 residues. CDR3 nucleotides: TGCAGCGCGTTTAAAGCGGGAGGGTCCTACAATGAGCAGTTCTTC. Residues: CSAFKAGGSYNEQFF.

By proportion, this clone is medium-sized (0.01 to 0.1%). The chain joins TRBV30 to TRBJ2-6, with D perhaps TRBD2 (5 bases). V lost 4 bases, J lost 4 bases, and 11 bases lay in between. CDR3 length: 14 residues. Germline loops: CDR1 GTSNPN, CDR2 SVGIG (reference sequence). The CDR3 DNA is TGTGCCTGGATGGGCCCGGGAGGGGCCAACGTCCTGACTTTC. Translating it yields CAWMGPGGANVLTF.

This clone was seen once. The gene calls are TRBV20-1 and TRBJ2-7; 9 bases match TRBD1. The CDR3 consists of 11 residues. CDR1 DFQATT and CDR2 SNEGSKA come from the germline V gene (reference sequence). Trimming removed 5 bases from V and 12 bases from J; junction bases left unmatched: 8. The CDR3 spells CSAWTGVGAYF. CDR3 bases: TGCAGTGCTTGGACAGGGGTTGGGGCGTACTTC.

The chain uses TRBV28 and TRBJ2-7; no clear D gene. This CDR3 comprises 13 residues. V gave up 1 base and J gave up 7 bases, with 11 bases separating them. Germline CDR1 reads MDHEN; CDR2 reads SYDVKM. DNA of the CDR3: TGTGCCAGCAGTTTATTCGGGTTTGGGGAGCAGTACTTC. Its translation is CASSLFGFGEQYF.

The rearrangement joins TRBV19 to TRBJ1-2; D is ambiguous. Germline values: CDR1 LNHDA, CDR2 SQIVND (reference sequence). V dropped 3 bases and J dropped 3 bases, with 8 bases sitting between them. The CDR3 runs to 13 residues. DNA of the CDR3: TGTGCCAGTAGTATCAACAGCTACTATGGCTACACCTTC. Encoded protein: CASSINSYYGYTF.

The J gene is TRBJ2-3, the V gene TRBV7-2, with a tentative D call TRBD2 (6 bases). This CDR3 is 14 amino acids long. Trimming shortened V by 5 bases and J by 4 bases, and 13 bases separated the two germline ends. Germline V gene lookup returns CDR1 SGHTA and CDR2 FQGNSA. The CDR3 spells CASSRGQRADTQYF. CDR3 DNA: TGTGCCAGCAGCCGGGGCCAGCGGGCAGATACGCAGTATTTT.

CDR3 DNA sequence: TGTGCCAGCAGCGACGGGGGTTTCTATACGCAGTATTTT. Amino acid sequence: CASSDGGFYTQYF. The rearrangement uses TRBV28 and TRBJ2-3, with D maybe TRBD2 (6 bases). This CDR3 comprises 13 residues. The germline gives CDR1 MDHEN, CDR2 SYDVKM. Trimming removed 6 bases from V and 7 bases from J, with 14 bases in between.

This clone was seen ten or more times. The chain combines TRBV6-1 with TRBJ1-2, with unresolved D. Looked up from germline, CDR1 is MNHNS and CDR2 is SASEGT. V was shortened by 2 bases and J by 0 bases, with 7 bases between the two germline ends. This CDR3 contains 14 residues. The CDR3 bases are TGTGCCAGCAGTGAATGGGTATCTAACTATGGCTACACCTTC. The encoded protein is CASSEWVSNYGYTF.

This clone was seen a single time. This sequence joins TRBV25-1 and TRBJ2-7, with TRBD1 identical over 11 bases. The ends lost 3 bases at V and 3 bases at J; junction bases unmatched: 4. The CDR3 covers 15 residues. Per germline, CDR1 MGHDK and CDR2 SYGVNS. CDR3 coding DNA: TGTGCCAGCAGTGACCCGGGACAGGGGGTCTACGAGCAGTACTTC. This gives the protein CASSDPGQGVYEQYF.

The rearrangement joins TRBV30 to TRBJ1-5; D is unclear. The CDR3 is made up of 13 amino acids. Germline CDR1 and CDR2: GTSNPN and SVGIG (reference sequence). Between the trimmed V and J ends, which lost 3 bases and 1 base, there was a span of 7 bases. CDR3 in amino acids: CAWSLKSNQPQHF. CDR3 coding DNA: TGTGCCTGGAGCCTGAAGAGCAATCAGCCCCAGCATTTT. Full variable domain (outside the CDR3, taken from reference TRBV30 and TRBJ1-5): SQTIHQWPATLVQPVGSPLSLECTVEGTSNPNLYWYRQAAGRGLQLLFYSVGIGQISSEVPQNLSASRPQDRQFILSSKKLLLSDSGFYLCAWSLKSNQPQHFGDGTRLSIL.

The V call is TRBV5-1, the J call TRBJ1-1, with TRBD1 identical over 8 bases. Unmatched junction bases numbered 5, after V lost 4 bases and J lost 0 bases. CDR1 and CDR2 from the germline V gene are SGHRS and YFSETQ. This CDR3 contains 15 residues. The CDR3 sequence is CASSRGQGVNTEAFF. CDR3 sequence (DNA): TGCGCCAGCAGCCGTGGACAGGGTGTGAACACTGAAGCTTTCTTT.

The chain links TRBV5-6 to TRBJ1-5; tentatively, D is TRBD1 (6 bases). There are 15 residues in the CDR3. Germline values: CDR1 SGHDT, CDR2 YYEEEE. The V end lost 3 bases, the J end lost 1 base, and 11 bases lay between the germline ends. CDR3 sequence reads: CASSSDRRSNQPQHF. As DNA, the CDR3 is TGTGCCAGCAGCTCGGACAGACGAAGCAATCAGCCCCAGCATTTT. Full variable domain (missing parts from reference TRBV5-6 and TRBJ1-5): DAGVTQSPTHLIKTRGQQVTLRCSPKSGHDTVSWYQQALGQGPQFIFQYYEEEERQRGNFPDRFSGHQFPNYSSELNVNALLLGDSALYLCASSSDRRSNQPQHFGDGTRLSIL.

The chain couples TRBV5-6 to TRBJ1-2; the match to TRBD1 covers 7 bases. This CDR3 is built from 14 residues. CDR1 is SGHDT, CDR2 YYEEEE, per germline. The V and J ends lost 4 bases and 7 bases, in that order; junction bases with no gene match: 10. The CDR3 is CASSRSTGTSGYTF. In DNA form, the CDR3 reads TGTGCCAGCAGCCGATCGACAGGGACCTCTGGCTACACCTTC.

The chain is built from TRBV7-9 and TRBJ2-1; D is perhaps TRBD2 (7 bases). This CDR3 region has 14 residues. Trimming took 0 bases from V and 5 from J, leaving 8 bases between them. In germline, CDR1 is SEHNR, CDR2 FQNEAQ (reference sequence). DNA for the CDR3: TGTGCCAGCAGCTTAGCAGGGGGGGACAATGAGCAGTTCTTC. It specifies CASSLAGGDNEQFF.

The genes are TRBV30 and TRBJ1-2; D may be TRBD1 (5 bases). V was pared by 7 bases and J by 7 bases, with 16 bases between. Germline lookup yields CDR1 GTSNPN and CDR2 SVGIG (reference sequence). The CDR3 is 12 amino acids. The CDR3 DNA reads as TGTGCCTATACATCCGGGGGTCCTGGCTACACCTTC. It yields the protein CAYTSGGPGYTF.

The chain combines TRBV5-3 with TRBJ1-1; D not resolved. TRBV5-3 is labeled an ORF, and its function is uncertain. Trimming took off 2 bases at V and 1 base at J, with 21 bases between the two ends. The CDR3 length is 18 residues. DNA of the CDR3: TGTGCCAGAAGCTTAGGACCCCCTATGAGGGTACGGAACACTGAAGCTTTCTTT. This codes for CARSLGPPMRVRNTEAFF.

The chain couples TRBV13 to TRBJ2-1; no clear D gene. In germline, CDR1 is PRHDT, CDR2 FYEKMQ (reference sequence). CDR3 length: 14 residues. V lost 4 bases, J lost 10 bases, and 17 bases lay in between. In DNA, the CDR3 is TGTGCCAGCAGCTCATATTCGGGCCCCAGAGAGCAGTTCTTC. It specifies CASSSYSGPREQFF.

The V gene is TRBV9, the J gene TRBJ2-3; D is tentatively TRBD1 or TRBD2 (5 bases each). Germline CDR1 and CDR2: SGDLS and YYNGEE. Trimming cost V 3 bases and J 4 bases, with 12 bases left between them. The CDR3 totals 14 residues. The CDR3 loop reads CASSGGVRPDTQYF. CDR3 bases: TGTGCCAGCAGCGGAGGGGTGAGACCAGATACGCAGTATTTT.

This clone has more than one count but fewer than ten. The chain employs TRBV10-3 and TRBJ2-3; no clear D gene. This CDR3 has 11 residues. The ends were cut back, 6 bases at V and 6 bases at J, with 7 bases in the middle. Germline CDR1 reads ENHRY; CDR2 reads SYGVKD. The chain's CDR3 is CAISSQDTQYF. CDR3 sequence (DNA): TGTGCCATCAGCTCTCAGGATACGCAGTATTTT.

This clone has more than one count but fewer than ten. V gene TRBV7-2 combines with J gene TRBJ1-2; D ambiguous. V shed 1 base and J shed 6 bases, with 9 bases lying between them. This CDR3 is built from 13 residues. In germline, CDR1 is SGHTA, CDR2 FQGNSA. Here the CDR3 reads CASSLGEANGYTF. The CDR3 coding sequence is TGTGCCAGCAGCTTAGGGGAGGCGAATGGCTACACCTTC.

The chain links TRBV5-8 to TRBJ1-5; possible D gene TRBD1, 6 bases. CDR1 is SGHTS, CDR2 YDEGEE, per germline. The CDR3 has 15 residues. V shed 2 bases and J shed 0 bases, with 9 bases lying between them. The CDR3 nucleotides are TGTGCCAGCAGCTTCGAGGGGGATAGCAATCAGCCCCAGCATTTT. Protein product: CASSFEGDSNQPQHF.

The CDR3 protein is CASSGLESGTNTIYF. The CDR3 coding sequence is TGCGCCAGCAGCGGCCTTGAGTCGGGAACAAACACCATATATTTT. The V call is TRBV5-1, the J call TRBJ1-3; D remains unclear. With 4 bases removed from V and 6 bases from J, the gap between germline ends came to 17 bases. The germline CDR1 and CDR2 sequences are SGHRS and YFSETQ. CDR3 length: 15 amino acids. The full variable domain, completed using reference TRBV5-1 and TRBJ1-3, is KAGVTQTPRYLIKTRGQQVTLSCSPISGHRSVSWYQQTPGQGLQFLFEYFSETQRNKGNFPGRFSGRQFSNSRSEMNVSTLELGDSALYLCASSGLESGTNTIYFGEGSWLTVV.

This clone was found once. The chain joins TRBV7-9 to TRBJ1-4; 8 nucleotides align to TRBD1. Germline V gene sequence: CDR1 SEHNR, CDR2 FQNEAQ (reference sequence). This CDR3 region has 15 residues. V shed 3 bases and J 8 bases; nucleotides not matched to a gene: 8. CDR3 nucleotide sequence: TGTGCCAGCAGCTTCGGACAGGGTCTTGGGGAAAAACTGTTTTTT. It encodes CASSFGQGLGEKLFF.

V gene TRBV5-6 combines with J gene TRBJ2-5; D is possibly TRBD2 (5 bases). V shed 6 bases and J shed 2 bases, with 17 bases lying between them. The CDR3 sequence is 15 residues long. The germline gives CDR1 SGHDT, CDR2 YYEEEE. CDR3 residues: CASTDENGDQETQYF. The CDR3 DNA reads TGTGCCAGCACCGATGAAAACGGGGATCAAGAGACCCAGTACTTC.

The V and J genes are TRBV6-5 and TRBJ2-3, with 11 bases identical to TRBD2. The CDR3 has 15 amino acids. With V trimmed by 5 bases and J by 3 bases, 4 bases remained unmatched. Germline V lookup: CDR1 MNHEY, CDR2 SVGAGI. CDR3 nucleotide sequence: TGTGCCAGCAGTATACTAGCGGGAGCGACAGATACGCAGTATTTT. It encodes CASSILAGATDTQYF.

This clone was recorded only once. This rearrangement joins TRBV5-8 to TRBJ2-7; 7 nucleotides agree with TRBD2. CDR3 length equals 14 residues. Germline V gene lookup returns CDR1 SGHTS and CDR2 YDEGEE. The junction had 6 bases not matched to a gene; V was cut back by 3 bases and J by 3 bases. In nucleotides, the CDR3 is TGTGCCAGCAGCTGGCGGGAGTCCAACTACGAGCAGTACTTC. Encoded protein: CASSWRESNYEQYF.

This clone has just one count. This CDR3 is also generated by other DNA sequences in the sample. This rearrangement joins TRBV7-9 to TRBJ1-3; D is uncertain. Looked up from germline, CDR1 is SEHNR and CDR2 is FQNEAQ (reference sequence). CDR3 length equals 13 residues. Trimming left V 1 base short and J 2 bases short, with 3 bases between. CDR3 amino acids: CASSLGTGNTIYF. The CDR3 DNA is TGTGCCAGCAGCTTAGGGACTGGAAACACCATATATTTT.

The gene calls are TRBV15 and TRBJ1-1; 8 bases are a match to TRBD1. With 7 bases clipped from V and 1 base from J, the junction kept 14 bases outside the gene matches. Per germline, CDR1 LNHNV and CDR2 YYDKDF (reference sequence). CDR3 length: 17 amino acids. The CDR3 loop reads CATIGTGGSWPNTEAFF. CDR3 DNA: TGTGCCACCATAGGGACAGGAGGGTCTTGGCCGAACACTGAAGCTTTCTTT.

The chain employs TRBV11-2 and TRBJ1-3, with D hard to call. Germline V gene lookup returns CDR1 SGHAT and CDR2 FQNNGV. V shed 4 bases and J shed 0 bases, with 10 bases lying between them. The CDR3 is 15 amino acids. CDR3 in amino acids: CASSSGRSSGNTIYF. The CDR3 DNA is TGTGCCAGCAGCTCCGGACGGAGCTCTGGAAACACCATATATTTT.